One TCR beta chain is described in this entry. The sample is drawn from a study of control samples from healthy donors and cancer patients. The assay was immunoSEQ multiplex PCR, and TCRdb's table has in-frame clones only and misses some. This sample has roughly 190,000 clones; about 91% occur once, and the top ten carry around 1.9%. V lost 5 bases and J lost 8, with 19 bases in between. The CDR3 is made up of 15 amino acids. The germline V gene encodes CDR1 SNHLY and CDR2 FYNNEI. This chain connects TRBV2 to TRBJ2-1, with a possible D match to TRBD2 (6 bases). The receptor was isolated from a man between 25 and 39 years old in good health. Specimen: blood. Here the CDR3 reads CASSIRDSYRDEQFF. The CDR3 coding sequence is TGTGCCAGCAGTATCCGGGACTCATATCGCGATGAGCAGTTCTTC.